The 3 T cell receptor beta chains listed next were all sequenced from one sample in a study of blood T cells in healthy people across ages. It was with a sample-barcoded 5' primer and a J-beta primer mix that a second PCR of roughly 7 to 12 cycles was run. TCRdb used MiXCR to reprocess the 5' RACE reads, holding one entry per CDR3 protein. Altogether around 500,000 distinct CDR3 sequences are present, about 29% being singletons, with the ten largest covering 3.6%. These data were likewise used in another study, on T cells of mothers and their children.

Sequenced: blood. The receptor source for this set is a boy between 2 and 10 years old in good health.

The V gene is TRBV2, the J gene TRBJ1-1; D is unclear. The V end was cut by 7 bases, the J end by 0 bases, with 21 bases between. The CDR3 length is 17 residues. Germline V gene data show CDR1 as SNHLY and CDR2 as FYNNEI. This chain's CDR3 is CASTRQAEVWLNTEAFF. The CDR3 DNA reads TGTGCCAGCACTAGGCAGGCAGAGGTTTGGTTGAACACTGAAGCTTTCTTT. Full variable domain (outside the CDR3, taken from reference TRBV2 and TRBJ1-1): EPEVTQTPSHQVTQMGQEVILRCVPISNHLYFYWYRQILGQKVEFLVSFYNNEISEKSEIFDDQFSVERPDGSNFTLKIRSTKLEDSAMYFCASTRQAEVWLNTEAFFGQGTRLTVV.

The chain is built from TRBV7-3 and TRBJ2-5; possibly TRBD1 or TRBD2 for D (6 bases each). V lost 0 bases and J 5 bases, leaving 13 bases between the germline ends. This CDR3 contains 15 residues. The germline CDR1 and CDR2 sequences are SGHTA and FQGTGA. CDR3 nucleotides: TGTGCCAGCAGCTTAACGGGGGGCGTATGGGAGACCCAGTACTTC. This translates into CASSLTGGVWETQYF.

This clonotype was seen more than once but under ten times. The chain carries TRBV20-1 and TRBJ2-2, with D unresolved. CDR1 is DFQATT, CDR2 SNEGSKA, per germline (reference sequence). V shed 0 bases and J shed 3 bases, with 8 bases lying between them. The CDR3 runs 14 residues. CDR3 nucleotides: TGCAGTGCTAGAGATGCCCGGGACACCGGGGAGCTGTTTTTT. Protein: CSARDARDTGELFF.